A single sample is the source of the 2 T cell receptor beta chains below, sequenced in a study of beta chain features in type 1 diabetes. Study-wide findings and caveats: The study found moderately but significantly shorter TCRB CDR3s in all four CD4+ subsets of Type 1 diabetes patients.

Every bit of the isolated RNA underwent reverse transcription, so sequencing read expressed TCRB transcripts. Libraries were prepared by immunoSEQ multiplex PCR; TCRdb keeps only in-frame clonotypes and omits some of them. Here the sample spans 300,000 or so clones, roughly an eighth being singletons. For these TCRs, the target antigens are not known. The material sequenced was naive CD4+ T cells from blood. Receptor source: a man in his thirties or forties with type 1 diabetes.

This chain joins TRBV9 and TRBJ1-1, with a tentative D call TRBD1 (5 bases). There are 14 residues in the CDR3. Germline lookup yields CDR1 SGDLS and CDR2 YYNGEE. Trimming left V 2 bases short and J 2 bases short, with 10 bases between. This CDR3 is CASSVSQGNTEAFF. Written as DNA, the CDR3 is TGTGCCAGCAGCGTTTCCCAGGGAAACACTGAAGCTTTCTTT. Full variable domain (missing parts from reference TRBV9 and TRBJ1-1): DSGVTQTPKHLITATGQRVTLRCSPRSGDLSVYWYQQSLDQGLQFLIQYYNGEERAKGNILERFSAQQFPDLHSELNLSSLELGDSALYFCASSVSQGNTEAFFGQGTRLTVV.

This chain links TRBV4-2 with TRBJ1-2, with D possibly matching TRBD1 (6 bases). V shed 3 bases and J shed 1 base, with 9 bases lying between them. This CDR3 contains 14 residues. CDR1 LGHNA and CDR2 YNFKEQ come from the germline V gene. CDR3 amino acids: CASSQGAINYGYTF. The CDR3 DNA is TGTGCCAGCAGCCAGGGGGCGATTAACTATGGCTACACCTTC.